The 10 T cell receptor beta chains presented below share a single source sample, sequenced in a study of blood T cell repertoires in COVID-19 (dated by TCRdb to about 2020). Receptor amplification or capture employed the immunoSEQ multiplex PCR assay. TCRdb re-hosts the immuneACCESS table, in-frame sequences only. Its copies lack some clones; in the studies checked, an unresolved V gene accounts for under half of them, and the cause for the rest is not known. Recorded for this sample are some 160,000 clones; approximately 80% of them occurred a single time. The ten largest clones add up to over 10% of the sample. Sequencing was done on a sample of peripheral blood. These receptors came from a man between 65 and 80 years old who had recovered from COVID-19.

The V call is TRBV19, the J call TRBJ1-1; possible D gene TRBD1, 6 bases. Germline CDR1 reads LNHDA; CDR2 reads SQIVND (reference sequence). This CDR3 has 14 amino acids. V shed 5 bases and J shed 4 bases, with 14 bases lying between them. Here the CDR3 reads CASSPGHVTTEAFF. Written as DNA, the CDR3 is TGTGCCAGTAGTCCGGGACACGTAACCACTGAAGCTTTCTTT.

This clone was seen only once. V usage is TRBV4-1 and J usage is TRBJ2-3; 9 nucleotides line up with TRBD2. With V trimmed by 4 bases and J by 4 bases, 9 bases remained unmatched. This CDR3 comprises 16 residues. CDR1 is MGHRA, CDR2 YSYEKL, per germline. CDR3 DNA sequence: TGCGCCAGCAGCCCAGTTGGTAGCGGGAGCCCAGATACGCAGTATTTT. As protein: CASSPVGSGSPDTQYF.

The chain links TRBV19 to TRBJ2-2; TRBD1 matches 10 bases. The ends lost 6 bases at V and 7 bases at J; junction bases unmatched: 5. In germline, CDR1 is LNHDA, CDR2 SQIVND (reference sequence). This CDR3 has 14 amino acids. The CDR3 is CASRPGQGIGELFF. The DNA of the CDR3 is TGTGCCAGTAGGCCGGGACAGGGGATCGGGGAGCTGTTTTTT.

The chain couples TRBV25-1 to TRBJ2-1; D is perhaps TRBD2 (6 bases). CDR1 and CDR2 from the germline V gene are MGHDK and SYGVNS. This CDR3 has 14 amino acids. V lost 3 bases and J lost 8, with 14 bases in between. Written as DNA, the CDR3 is TGTGCCAGCAGTGACGATCAGCGGGTATATGAGCAGTTCTTC. Amino acids: CASSDDQRVYEQFF.

CDR3 region: CASTGAGSGNTIYF. The CDR3 DNA sequence: TGTGCCAGCACTGGTGCCGGCTCTGGAAACACCATATATTTT. The V call is TRBV6-5, the J call TRBJ1-3; D gene unclear. The V end lost 7 bases, the J end lost 0 bases, and 10 bases lay between the germline ends. Germline V gene lookup returns CDR1 MNHEY and CDR2 SVGAGI. This CDR3 region has 14 residues.

The J gene is TRBJ2-1, the V gene TRBV6-6; 11 positions agree with TRBD2. This CDR3 is 14 amino acids long. V shed 6 bases, J shed 5 bases, and the junction held 3 bases outside the gene matches. Per germline, CDR1 MNHNY and CDR2 SVGAGI (reference sequence). This chain's CDR3 is CASRGTSGNNEQFF. For the CDR3, the DNA is TGTGCCAGCAGAGGGACTAGCGGAAACAATGAGCAGTTCTTC.

V is TRBV11-2 and J is TRBJ2-2, with D unresolved. Trimming removed 3 bases from V and 1 base from J, with 12 bases in between. Germline V gene lookup returns CDR1 SGHAT and CDR2 FQNNGV. This CDR3 contains 16 residues. In DNA form, the CDR3 reads TGTGCCAGCAGCTTTAAGTTTAGAGTGAACACCGGGGAGCTGTTTTTT. This codes for CASSFKFRVNTGELFF.

The chain carries TRBV5-1 and TRBJ2-3, with TRBD1 matching over 7 bases. After removal of 4 bases from V and 6 bases from J, the junction contained 2 bases not matched to a gene. The CDR3 covers 12 residues. CDR1 and CDR2 from the germline V gene are SGHRS and YFSETQ. The CDR3 nucleotides are TGCGCCAGCAGCCCGACAGGGGATACGCAGTATTTT. It encodes CASSPTGDTQYF.

This chain links TRBV5-1 with TRBJ2-7, with 8 positions matching TRBD1. Germline V gene lookup returns CDR1 SGHRS and CDR2 YFSETQ. V gave up 0 bases and J gave up 7 bases; unmatched junction bases: 3. The CDR3 spans 13 residues. This CDR3 reads CASSLGTGREQYF. CDR3 nucleotide sequence: TGCGCCAGCAGCTTGGGGACAGGGAGAGAGCAGTACTTC.

The gene calls are TRBV19 and TRBJ1-3; 12 bases fit TRBD1. The germline gives CDR1 LNHDA, CDR2 SQIVND (reference sequence). The trim removed 4 bases at V and 2 bases at J, leaving 3 bases unmatched. CDR3 size: 16 residues. The CDR3 is CASSKGQGATGNTIYF. CDR3 DNA sequence: TGTGCCAGTAGTAAGGGACAGGGGGCGACTGGAAACACCATATATTTT. Filled out from reference TRBV19 and TRBJ1-3, the complete variable domain reads DGGITQSPKYLFRKEGQNVTLSCEQNLNHDAMYWYRQDPGQGLRLIYYSQIVNDFQKGDIAEGYSVSREKKESFPLTVTSAQKNPTAFYLCASSKGQGATGNTIYFGEGSWLTVV.